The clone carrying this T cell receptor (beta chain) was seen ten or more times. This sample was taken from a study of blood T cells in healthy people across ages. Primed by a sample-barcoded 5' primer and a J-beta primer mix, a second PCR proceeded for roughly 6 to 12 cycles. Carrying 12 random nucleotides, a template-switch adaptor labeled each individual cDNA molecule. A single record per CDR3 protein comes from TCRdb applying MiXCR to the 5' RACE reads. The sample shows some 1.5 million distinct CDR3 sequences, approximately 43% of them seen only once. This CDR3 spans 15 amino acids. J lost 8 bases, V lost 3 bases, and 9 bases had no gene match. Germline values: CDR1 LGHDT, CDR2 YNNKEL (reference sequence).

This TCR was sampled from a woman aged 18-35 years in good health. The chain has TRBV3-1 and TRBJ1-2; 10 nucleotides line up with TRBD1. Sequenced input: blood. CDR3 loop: CASSHPGTGEDGYTF. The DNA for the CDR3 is TGTGCCAGCAGCCATCCCGGGACAGGGGAAGACGGCTACACCTTC.